The clone carrying this T cell receptor (beta chain) occurred many times. The antigen is unknown. The sample is drawn from a study of metastatic and nonmetastatic thyroid tumors. Overall study context: The authors compared repertoires across blood and tumor or nodule tissue from malignant and benign thyroid patients. General study findings and limits: The reported finding was significantly higher TCR beta diversity in malignant thyroid tumors relative to benign nodules, in blood and tumor.

Ahead of thyroid surgery, no patient had received treatment of any kind. The authors' processing: Built for papillary thyroid cancer, a distant-metastasis classifier drew on CDR3 differences across clinicopathological groups. With MiXCR, TCRdb reprocessed the PCR reads. The V and J calls were not made by the authors but by TCRdb's processing. Here the sample spans approximately 58,000 clones, 20% to 25% being singletons. V was pared by 5 bases and J by 1 base, with 5 bases of the junction left unmatched. The germline gives CDR1 LNHNV, CDR2 YYDKDF (reference sequence). This CDR3 is built from 16 residues.

The chain is built from TRBV15 and TRBJ2-5, with TRBD2 matching 12 bases. This TCR was sampled from a female donor with papillary thyroid cancer or a benign thyroid nodule (not recorded which). Some clones in this sample may be carry-over from other donors' samples. Sample: blood. CDR3 region: CATSSGLAGLQETQYF. The CDR3 nucleotides read TGTGCCACCAGCTCGGGACTAGCGGGCCTCCAAGAGACCCAGTACTTC.